Listed below are T cell receptor beta chains from one sample, sequenced in a study of T-cell memory formation after mild COVID-19. TCRdb processed the 5' RACE reads anew with MiXCR; each CDR3 protein has one entry. The data hold 560,000 or so distinct CDR3 sequences, with 17% observed a single time. The sequencing input was PBMCs or a T cell subset sorted from them (not recorded which). Source of these receptors: an adult woman who had mild COVID-19 (a few samples of this study predate the infection). Cell type and time point are not known. CDR3s include the opening cysteine and the closing phenylalanine or tryptophan. Fields, in order: CDR3 DNA, CDR3 protein, clone size, D gene, J gene, CDR3 length, V gene. The D gene is left open where the match is weak. Clone size, where shown, is once, few, many, or a class for clones that have expanded.

CDR3nt: TGTGCCAGCAGATTAGGGATGTCTAGTGGCACCAATGAGCAGTTCTTC
CDR3aa: CASRLGMSSGTNEQFF
abundance: NA
d_gene: NA
j_gene: TRBJ2-1
len: 16
v_gene: TRBV11-3

CDR3nt: TGTGCCAGCAGGCCCGGGACAACTAAGCCCGGGGAGCTGTTTTTT
CDR3aa: CASRPGTTKPGELFF
abundance: NA
d_gene: NA
j_gene: TRBJ2-2
len: 15
v_gene: TRBV12-3/TRBV12-4

CDR3nt: TGTGCCAGCAGCCCTGGACAGGGCACCCACGAGCAGTACTTC
CDR3aa: CASSPGQGTHEQYF
abundance: NA
d_gene: TRBD1
j_gene: TRBJ2-7
len: 14
v_gene: TRBV6-2/TRBV6-3

CDR3nt: TGTGCCAGCAGCAATCCGGGAAGATACAGGGGAAGCACAAATACGCAGTATTTT
CDR3aa: CASSNPGRYRGSTNTQYF
abundance: few
d_gene: TRBD1
j_gene: TRBJ2-3
len: 18
v_gene: TRBV7-9

CDR3nt: TGCGCCAGCAGCTTGTCACAGGGTAAATCACCCCTCCACTTT
CDR3aa: CASSLSQGKSPLHF
abundance: few
d_gene: NA
j_gene: TRBJ1-6
len: 14
v_gene: TRBV5-1

CDR3nt: TGCGCCAGCAGCTTGGCCGGGGACTCGAGCTCCTACAATGAGCAGTTCTTC
CDR3aa: CASSLAGDSSSYNEQFF
abundance: few
d_gene: NA
j_gene: TRBJ2-1
len: 17
v_gene: TRBV5-1

CDR3nt: TGCAGTGCTAGAGATGTACTAGCGGGGGGCCCCGGGGAGCTGTTTTTT
CDR3aa: CSARDVLAGGPGELFF
abundance: many
d_gene: TRBD2
j_gene: TRBJ2-2
len: 16
v_gene: TRBV20-1

CDR3nt: TGTGCCAGCAGCTTCAGCGGGAGGGCCAGAGAGACCCAGTACTTC
CDR3aa: CASSFSGRARETQYF
abundance: NA
d_gene: TRBD2
j_gene: TRBJ2-5
len: 15
v_gene: TRBV7-8

CDR3nt: TGTGCCAGCTCACAACCGACAGGGCCCTACGAGCAGTACTTC
CDR3aa: CASSQPTGPYEQYF
abundance: NA
d_gene: TRBD1
j_gene: TRBJ2-7
len: 14
v_gene: TRBV18

CDR3nt: TGTGCCAGCAGCTCATACGCTACAGGGCCTGGAAACACCATATATTTT
CDR3aa: CASSSYATGPGNTIYF
abundance: NA
d_gene: NA
j_gene: TRBJ1-3
len: 16
v_gene: TRBV7-8

CDR3nt: TGTGCCAGCAGTGAAGCGGTGCGGGGATGGTGGCAGTTCTTC
CDR3aa: CASSEAVRGWWQFF
abundance: few
d_gene: NA
j_gene: TRBJ2-1
len: 14
v_gene: TRBV2

CDR3nt: TGTGCCATCAGTGAGGGGGCCGATACGCAGTATTTT
CDR3aa: CAISEGADTQYF
abundance: NA
d_gene: NA
j_gene: TRBJ2-3
len: 12
v_gene: TRBV10-3

CDR3nt: TGTGCCAGCAGCTTGAAGGGCAGGACCTACGAGCAGTACTTC
CDR3aa: CASSLKGRTYEQYF
abundance: NA
d_gene: NA
j_gene: TRBJ2-7
len: 14
v_gene: TRBV5-4

CDR3nt: TGTGCTAGCAGCTTACAGGGTAAAGAGACCCAGTACTTC
CDR3aa: CASSLQGKETQYF
abundance: few
d_gene: NA
j_gene: TRBJ2-5
len: 13
v_gene: TRBV7-7

CDR3nt: TGTGCCAGCAGCCGAGATAAAGCGGGAGTGGGGAATGAGCAGTTCTTC
CDR3aa: CASSRDKAGVGNEQFF
abundance: NA
d_gene: TRBD2
j_gene: TRBJ2-1
len: 16
v_gene: TRBV7-2

CDR3nt: TGTGCCAGCACCTCTGAGAGCTACAATGAGCAGTTCTTC
CDR3aa: CASTSESYNEQFF
abundance: NA
d_gene: NA
j_gene: TRBJ2-1
len: 13
v_gene: TRBV6-6

CDR3nt: TGTGCCAGCAGCTTAGTGCTCCCATGGCAACGGGGGAGGTATCAGCCCCAGCATTTT
CDR3aa: CASSLVLPWQRGRYQPQHF
abundance: few
d_gene: NA
j_gene: TRBJ1-5
len: 19
v_gene: TRBV7-2

CDR3nt: TGTGCCAGCAGCTTAACCCCGAGGGTAGATACGCAGTATTTT
CDR3aa: CASSLTPRVDTQYF
abundance: few
d_gene: NA
j_gene: TRBJ2-3
len: 14
v_gene: TRBV7-3

CDR3nt: TGTGCCAGCAGCGTAGGGCCCAACTACAATAACTATGGCTACACCTTC
CDR3aa: CASSVGPNYNNYGYTF
abundance: few
d_gene: NA
j_gene: TRBJ1-2
len: 16
v_gene: TRBV9

CDR3nt: TGTGCCAGCAGCTTAAGATCGATCGACGAAGCTTTCTTT
CDR3aa: CASSLRSIDEAFF
abundance: few
d_gene: NA
j_gene: TRBJ1-1
len: 13
v_gene: TRBV7-3

CDR3nt: TGTGCCAGTAGTTTTCTCGGACGAATCACTGAAGCTTTCTTT
CDR3aa: CASSFLGRITEAFF
abundance: NA
d_gene: NA
j_gene: TRBJ1-1
len: 14
v_gene: TRBV19

CDR3nt: TGTGCCACCAGTGACCTTCCCCCACGAGACACCGGGGAGCTGTTTTTT
CDR3aa: CATSDLPPRDTGELFF
abundance: NA
d_gene: NA
j_gene: TRBJ2-2
len: 16
v_gene: TRBV24-1

CDR3nt: TGTGCCAGCAGCAAGGGTAAAGGGAACACTGAAGCTTTCTTT
CDR3aa: CASSKGKGNTEAFF
abundance: NA
d_gene: NA
j_gene: TRBJ1-1
len: 14
v_gene: TRBV5-6

CDR3nt: TGTGCCAGCAGCCAAGGCGGAAGATTGAACACCGGGGAGCTGTTTTTT
CDR3aa: CASSQGGRLNTGELFF
abundance: few
d_gene: NA
j_gene: TRBJ2-2
len: 16
v_gene: TRBV14

CDR3nt: TGCAGTGCTAGCGGGGCAGGCACAGCCTACGAGCAGTACTTC
CDR3aa: CSASGAGTAYEQYF
abundance: NA
d_gene: NA
j_gene: TRBJ2-7
len: 14
v_gene: TRBV20-1

CDR3nt: TGTGCCAGTAGACTAGCGGGGGATTCGAGTGAGCAGTTCTTC
CDR3aa: CASRLAGDSSEQFF
abundance: few
d_gene: TRBD2
j_gene: TRBJ2-1
len: 14
v_gene: TRBV19

CDR3nt: TGTGCCAGCAGCCATGGGGCCGGGACGGCGTCGGATGGCTACACCTTC
CDR3aa: CASSHGAGTASDGYTF
abundance: NA
d_gene: NA
j_gene: TRBJ1-2
len: 16
v_gene: TRBV5-4

CDR3nt: TGTGCCAGCAGTTATGGGACCGCCCCCTACGAGCAGTACTTC
CDR3aa: CASSYGTAPYEQYF
abundance: NA
d_gene: NA
j_gene: TRBJ2-7
len: 14
v_gene: TRBV6-5

CDR3nt: TGTGCCAGCAGCTTAGATGAGGGGAGCTCCTACAATGAGCAGTTCTTC
CDR3aa: CASSLDEGSSYNEQFF
abundance: NA
d_gene: NA
j_gene: TRBJ2-1
len: 16
v_gene: TRBV7-8

CDR3nt: TGTGCCAGCAGTTTGACAGGGCCGTATGGCTATGGCTACACCTTC
CDR3aa: CASSLTGPYGYGYTF
abundance: NA
d_gene: TRBD1
j_gene: TRBJ1-2
len: 15
v_gene: TRBV7-9

CDR3nt: TGTGCCAGCAGCGTCTCGGGCCGGACTCCCAATGAGCAGTTCTTC
CDR3aa: CASSVSGRTPNEQFF
abundance: many
d_gene: NA
j_gene: TRBJ2-1
len: 15
v_gene: TRBV9

CDR3nt: TGCGCCAGCAGCTTGGGAGAAGCGGACAGCTCCTACGAGCAGTACTTC
CDR3aa: CASSLGEADSSYEQYF
abundance: few
d_gene: NA
j_gene: TRBJ2-7
len: 16
v_gene: TRBV5-1

CDR3nt: TGTGCCAGCAGTTACTCGGGACGGCAACTCGACGAGCAGTTCTTC
CDR3aa: CASSYSGRQLDEQFF
abundance: NA
d_gene: NA
j_gene: TRBJ2-1
len: 15
v_gene: TRBV6-5

CDR3nt: TGTGCCAGCAGCCTTTCCTCAAGGGGCGAGGTGACCCAGTACTTC
CDR3aa: CASSLSSRGEVTQYF
abundance: NA
d_gene: NA
j_gene: TRBJ2-5
len: 15
v_gene: TRBV2

CDR3nt: TGCGCCAGCAGCCCGGAAGGGGGACGGCGCTACGAGCAGTACTTC
CDR3aa: CASSPEGGRRYEQYF
abundance: NA
d_gene: NA
j_gene: TRBJ2-7
len: 15
v_gene: TRBV5-1

CDR3nt: TGTGCCAGCAGCCACAGGGACTCAGAGGGGGAGCTGTTTTTT
CDR3aa: CASSHRDSEGELFF
abundance: NA
d_gene: NA
j_gene: TRBJ2-2
len: 14
v_gene: TRBV13

CDR3nt: TGTGCCAGCAGCCGGGGGGAGGCAGGGAACTACCACGAGCAGTACTTC
CDR3aa: CASSRGEAGNYHEQYF
abundance: NA
d_gene: TRBD2
j_gene: TRBJ2-7
len: 16
v_gene: TRBV7-3

CDR3nt: TGCGCCAGCAGCTTTCTAGCGGGGACTACTATCGGCAATGAGCAGTTCTTC
CDR3aa: CASSFLAGTTIGNEQFF
abundance: few
d_gene: TRBD2
j_gene: TRBJ2-1
len: 17
v_gene: TRBV5-1

CDR3nt: TGTGCCAGTAGTTCCCAGGGGTCCCGCCGGGTAGGATATACGCAGTATTTT
CDR3aa: CASSSQGSRRVGYTQYF
abundance: NA
d_gene: NA
j_gene: TRBJ2-3
len: 17
v_gene: TRBV19

CDR3nt: TGCGCCAGCAGCCAGCTAGCGGATAACACCGGGGAGCTGTTTTTT
CDR3aa: CASSQLADNTGELFF
abundance: NA
d_gene: TRBD2
j_gene: TRBJ2-2
len: 15
v_gene: TRBV5-1

CDR3nt: TGTGCCAAAAAAACGGGGGGCGCAAATTCACCCCTCCACTTT
CDR3aa: CAKKTGGANSPLHF
abundance: NA
d_gene: NA
j_gene: TRBJ1-6
len: 14
v_gene: TRBV2

CDR3nt: TGCAGTGCCCCGACGGCCGGAAACACCATATATTTT
CDR3aa: CSAPTAGNTIYF
abundance: few
d_gene: NA
j_gene: TRBJ1-3
len: 12
v_gene: TRBV20-1

CDR3nt: TGTGCCAGCAGGCTCGGGAGCTCCTACAATGAGCAGTTCTTC
CDR3aa: CASRLGSSYNEQFF
abundance: NA
d_gene: NA
j_gene: TRBJ2-1
len: 14
v_gene: TRBV12-3/TRBV12-4

CDR3nt: TGTGCCAGCAGCTTAGGATTAGGGGACACAGATACGCAGTATTTT
CDR3aa: CASSLGLGDTDTQYF
abundance: NA
d_gene: NA
j_gene: TRBJ2-3
len: 15
v_gene: TRBV7-2

CDR3nt: TGTGCCAGCAGCTTACGAGGACTAGCGGGATTGGAGCAGTTCTTC
CDR3aa: CASSLRGLAGLEQFF
abundance: few
d_gene: TRBD2
j_gene: TRBJ2-1
len: 15
v_gene: TRBV11-2

CDR3nt: TGTGCCAGCAGTACCCAGGACAGAATCATTGAAGCTTTCTTT
CDR3aa: CASSTQDRIIEAFF
abundance: NA
d_gene: NA
j_gene: TRBJ1-1
len: 14
v_gene: TRBV27

CDR3nt: TGTGCCAGTTTTTCTGGGACAGGGAACACTGAAGCTTTCTTT
CDR3aa: CASFSGTGNTEAFF
abundance: few
d_gene: TRBD1
j_gene: TRBJ1-1
len: 14
v_gene: TRBV7-9

CDR3nt: TGCAGCGTTGAAGACCAGCCGGGCCGCCCTTCCTACAATGAGCAGTTCTTC
CDR3aa: CSVEDQPGRPSYNEQFF
abundance: many
d_gene: NA
j_gene: TRBJ2-1
len: 17
v_gene: TRBV29-1

CDR3nt: TGCAGCGTTGCCCAGGGGCTGAGCAATCAGCCCCAGCATTTT
CDR3aa: CSVAQGLSNQPQHF
abundance: NA
d_gene: NA
j_gene: TRBJ1-5
len: 14
v_gene: TRBV29-1

CDR3nt: TGTGCCAGTAGTTCTCATAAAGAGACCCAGTACTTC
CDR3aa: CASSSHKETQYF
abundance: NA
d_gene: NA
j_gene: TRBJ2-5
len: 12
v_gene: TRBV19

CDR3nt: TGCAGTGCTAACCATGGGGGGTACGAACAGTACTTC
CDR3aa: CSANHGGYEQYF
abundance: NA
d_gene: NA
j_gene: TRBJ2-7
len: 12
v_gene: TRBV20-1

CDR3nt: TGTGCCAGCAGTGATAGGACAGGGGATCAGCCCCAGCATTTT
CDR3aa: CASSDRTGDQPQHF
abundance: few
d_gene: TRBD1
j_gene: TRBJ1-5
len: 14
v_gene: TRBV2

CDR3nt: TGTGCCAGCAGTGTGTGGAGGGTTGATCAGAGAGAGAGAGAGACCCAGTACTTC
CDR3aa: CASSVWRVDQRERETQYF
abundance: few
d_gene: NA
j_gene: TRBJ2-5
len: 18
v_gene: TRBV11-3